This T cell receptor (beta chain) is from a study of shared clonotypes between healthy human individuals. Study summary: For every donor, three CD4 naive, three CD4 memory, two CD8 naive and one CD8 memory plates were used. Study-wide results and limits: Clonotypes not shared had lower generation probabilities than those common to all four donors.

Many counts were recorded for this clone. The target antigen is unknown. Genomic DNA from each subset was divided evenly over several immunoSEQ plates. TCRdb's copy holds only in-frame clones and misses some; the assay was immunoSEQ multiplex PCR. Among 850,000 to 1,200,000 clones listed, about 76% were seen once. Deletions cut 6 bases from V and 0 bases from J, with 5 bases between. Germline V gives CDR1 SGHAT, CDR2 FQNNGV. The CDR3 totals 12 residues. The source is a man aged 18 to 35 in good health. This rearrangement joins TRBV11-2 to TRBJ2-5; D unclear. Sample: memory CD4+ T cells sorted from blood. Subset reported: CD45RA-negative fraction. Here the CDR3 DNA reads TGTGCCAGCAGAACGTACCAAGAGACCCAGTACTTC. Its protein product is CASRTYQETQYF.